The clone carrying this T cell receptor (beta chain) was found a few times. Its antigen remains unidentified. The sample is drawn from a study of T-cell memory formation after mild COVID-19. Using its own MiXCR run on the 5' RACE reads, TCRdb lists one record per CDR3 protein. The table shows about 560,000 distinct CDR3 sequences, with 15% to 20% occurring only once. This CDR3 spans 15 amino acids. Per germline, CDR1 SGHRS and CDR2 YFSETQ. The V end was cut by 1 base, the J end by 7 bases, with 12 bases between. Study results and caveats: Clones that shrank (day 15 to 85) were balanced CD4/CD8, whereas later expanders leaned CD4+.

This sequence originates from an adult woman who had mild COVID-19 (a few samples of this study predate the infection). Cell type and time point are not known. Sequencing input: PBMCs or a T cell subset sorted from them (not recorded which). The chain joins TRBV5-1 to TRBJ1-6; D is undetermined. CDR3 nucleotide sequence: TGCGCCAGCAGCTTGTTCTCATCGGGAAATTCACCCCTCCACTTT. The encoded protein is CASSLFSSGNSPLHF.